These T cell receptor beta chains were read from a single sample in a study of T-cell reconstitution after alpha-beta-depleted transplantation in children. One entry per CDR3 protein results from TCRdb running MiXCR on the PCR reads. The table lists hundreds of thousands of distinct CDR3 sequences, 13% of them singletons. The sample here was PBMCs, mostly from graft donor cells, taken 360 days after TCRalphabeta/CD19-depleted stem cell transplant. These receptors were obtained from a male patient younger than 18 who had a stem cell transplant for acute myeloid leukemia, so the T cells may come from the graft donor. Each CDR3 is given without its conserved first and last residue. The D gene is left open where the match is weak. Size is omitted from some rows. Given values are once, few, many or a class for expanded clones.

CDR3aa: SAKKLQGNTGELF
d_gene: NA
v_gene: TRBV20-1
abundance: many
j_gene: TRBJ2-2

CDR3aa: ASSRGEAGELF
d_gene: NA
v_gene: TRBV6-1
abundance: few
j_gene: TRBJ2-2

CDR3aa: ASSPRATGGIQPQH
d_gene: TRBD1
v_gene: TRBV13
abundance: NA
j_gene: TRBJ1-5

CDR3aa: SATTYEQY
d_gene: NA
v_gene: TRBV20-1
abundance: NA
j_gene: TRBJ2-7

CDR3aa: ASSLVGGAGGGDTQY
d_gene: TRBD2
v_gene: TRBV7-2
abundance: NA
j_gene: TRBJ2-3

CDR3aa: SARDHSDQETQY
d_gene: NA
v_gene: TRBV20-1
abundance: few
j_gene: TRBJ2-5

CDR3aa: ASSAGTSGRLPYNEQF
d_gene: TRBD2
v_gene: TRBV25-1
abundance: many
j_gene: TRBJ2-1

CDR3aa: ASSFRTSGGSYEQY
d_gene: TRBD2
v_gene: TRBV7-2
abundance: many
j_gene: TRBJ2-7

CDR3aa: ASLLEVGALYEQY
d_gene: NA
v_gene: TRBV7-8
abundance: NA
j_gene: TRBJ2-7

CDR3aa: ASTTDRGVYEQY
d_gene: TRBD1
v_gene: TRBV5-5
abundance: few
j_gene: TRBJ2-7

CDR3aa: ASSLSRDRETQY
d_gene: NA
v_gene: TRBV5-1
abundance: NA
j_gene: TRBJ2-5

CDR3aa: ASRGLVHEQY
d_gene: TRBD2
v_gene: TRBV7-2
abundance: many
j_gene: TRBJ2-7

CDR3aa: SARDSGTADNEQF
d_gene: NA
v_gene: TRBV20-1
abundance: many
j_gene: TRBJ2-1

CDR3aa: SVEDRGQSMNTEAF
d_gene: TRBD1
v_gene: TRBV29-1
abundance: few
j_gene: TRBJ1-1

CDR3aa: ASSQLSGTYEQY
d_gene: TRBD2
v_gene: TRBV3-1
abundance: few
j_gene: TRBJ2-7

CDR3aa: ASSRSPLTSGSITEQY
d_gene: TRBD2
v_gene: TRBV11-2
abundance: many
j_gene: TRBJ2-7

CDR3aa: AISERAGDEAF
d_gene: NA
v_gene: TRBV10-3
abundance: NA
j_gene: TRBJ1-1

CDR3aa: ASSPGTYLRGQY
d_gene: NA
v_gene: TRBV6-2/TRBV6-3
abundance: NA
j_gene: TRBJ2-7

CDR3aa: ASSLDGSNTGELF
d_gene: NA
v_gene: TRBV5-1
abundance: NA
j_gene: TRBJ2-2

CDR3aa: ASSRPDRDNTEAF
d_gene: TRBD1
v_gene: TRBV4-2
abundance: few
j_gene: TRBJ1-1

CDR3aa: ASSHPGLAGNDEQF
d_gene: TRBD2
v_gene: TRBV12-3/TRBV12-4
abundance: once
j_gene: TRBJ2-1

CDR3aa: ASSHEAGDSNIQY
d_gene: TRBD2
v_gene: TRBV28
abundance: many
j_gene: TRBJ2-4

CDR3aa: ASMLPGHLSYEQY
d_gene: NA
v_gene: TRBV5-1
abundance: many
j_gene: TRBJ2-7

CDR3aa: ASSLSSRNEQF
d_gene: NA
v_gene: TRBV27
abundance: few
j_gene: TRBJ2-1

CDR3aa: ASGDTSSYEQY
d_gene: NA
v_gene: TRBV13
abundance: NA
j_gene: TRBJ2-7

CDR3aa: ASSGPGHSQETQY
d_gene: NA
v_gene: TRBV12-3/TRBV12-4
abundance: few
j_gene: TRBJ2-5

CDR3aa: ASSYSGEQEEY
d_gene: NA
v_gene: TRBV6-5
abundance: NA
j_gene: TRBJ2-5

CDR3aa: AITTGGSTDTQY
d_gene: TRBD1
v_gene: TRBV10-3
abundance: many
j_gene: TRBJ2-3

CDR3aa: SAATNTDTQY
d_gene: NA
v_gene: TRBV20-1
abundance: NA
j_gene: TRBJ2-3

CDR3aa: ASSPSGPRTEAF
d_gene: NA
v_gene: TRBV4-2
abundance: NA
j_gene: TRBJ1-1

CDR3aa: ASSFGLAENTQY
d_gene: NA
v_gene: TRBV7-2
abundance: few
j_gene: TRBJ2-3

CDR3aa: ASSWGGELF
d_gene: NA
v_gene: TRBV11-2
abundance: many
j_gene: TRBJ2-2

CDR3aa: SAEQGNSMNTEAF
d_gene: NA
v_gene: TRBV20-1
abundance: few
j_gene: TRBJ1-1

CDR3aa: ASSPPGPSGPGYTEAF
d_gene: NA
v_gene: TRBV14
abundance: NA
j_gene: TRBJ1-1

CDR3aa: SVSEVTGVYEQY
d_gene: TRBD1
v_gene: TRBV29-1
abundance: few
j_gene: TRBJ2-7

CDR3aa: AISDWWSERENNEQF
d_gene: TRBD2
v_gene: TRBV10-3
abundance: NA
j_gene: TRBJ2-1

CDR3aa: ASSLGWDTQY
d_gene: NA
v_gene: TRBV5-1
abundance: NA
j_gene: TRBJ2-3

CDR3aa: ASSLLLTYEQY
d_gene: NA
v_gene: TRBV5-1
abundance: many
j_gene: TRBJ2-7

CDR3aa: SVAGTLYNEQF
d_gene: NA
v_gene: TRBV20-1
abundance: NA
j_gene: TRBJ2-1

CDR3aa: ASSFLASLNTQY
d_gene: NA
v_gene: TRBV7-3
abundance: NA
j_gene: TRBJ2-3

CDR3aa: ASSLLAGVKEQY
d_gene: TRBD2
v_gene: TRBV7-8
abundance: NA
j_gene: TRBJ2-7

CDR3aa: SALAGTSTDTQY
d_gene: TRBD2
v_gene: TRBV20-1
abundance: NA
j_gene: TRBJ2-3

CDR3aa: ASSRKTGGVGLDEQF
d_gene: TRBD1
v_gene: TRBV4-2
abundance: few
j_gene: TRBJ2-1

CDR3aa: SARDPRATGELF
d_gene: NA
v_gene: TRBV20-1
abundance: NA
j_gene: TRBJ2-2

CDR3aa: SAILAREETQY
d_gene: TRBD2
v_gene: TRBV20-1
abundance: NA
j_gene: TRBJ2-5

CDR3aa: SARPTGVQGLAIYEQY
d_gene: TRBD2
v_gene: TRBV20-1
abundance: few
j_gene: TRBJ2-7